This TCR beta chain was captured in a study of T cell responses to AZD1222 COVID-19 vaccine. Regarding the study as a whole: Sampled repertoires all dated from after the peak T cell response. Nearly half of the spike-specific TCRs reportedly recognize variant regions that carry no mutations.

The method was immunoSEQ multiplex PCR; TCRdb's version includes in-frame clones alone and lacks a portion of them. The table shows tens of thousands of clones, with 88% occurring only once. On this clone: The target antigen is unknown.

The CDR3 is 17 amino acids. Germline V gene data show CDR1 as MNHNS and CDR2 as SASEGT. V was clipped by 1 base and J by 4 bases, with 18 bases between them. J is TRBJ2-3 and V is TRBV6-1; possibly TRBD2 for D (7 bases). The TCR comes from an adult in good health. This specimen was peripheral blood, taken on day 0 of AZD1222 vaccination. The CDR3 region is CASSEVGWGGAADTQYF. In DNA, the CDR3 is TGTGCCAGCAGTGAAGTGGGATGGGGGGGGGCGGCAGATACGCAGTATTTT.